This is a list of T cell receptor beta chains from one sample in a study of cytomegalovirus exposure and HLA in healthy donors. Measured with immunoSEQ multiplex PCR; TCRdb has only the in-frame clones, and not every one. The sample lists roughly 200,000 clones, 81% occurring once. Source material: PBMCs. The receptor set was obtained from a woman aged 25 to 45 in good health and CMV-seronegative. CDR3s include the opening cysteine and the closing phenylalanine or tryptophan. Each record gives: J gene, clone size, V gene, D gene, CDR3 DNA, CDR3 protein. A D gene is named only where the DNA matches it firmly. Size values are once, few and many counts, or a class for expanded clones, and some rows have none.

TRBJ2-1 | . | TRBV28 | TRBD2 | TGTGCCAGCAGTCCCCCCCTTGGTAGCGGGGGGGCGAATGAGCAGTTCTTC | CASSPPLGSGGANEQFF
TRBJ2-7 | . | TRBV4-2 | TRBD2 | TGTGCCAGCAGCCAAGAACGGGAGGTAACCTACGAGCAGTACTTC | CASSQEREVTYEQYF
TRBJ2-7 | . | TRBV6-5 | . | TGTGCCAGCAGTCGGGGGAGCTCCTACGAGCAGTACTTC | CASSRGSSYEQYF
TRBJ1-4 | . | TRBV6-1 | . | TGTGCCAGCAGTGCGCCAGGGATAAATGAAAAACTGTTTTTT | CASSAPGINEKLFF
TRBJ2-1 | . | TRBV30 | TRBD2 | TGTGCCTGGACAGGGGCCAGGATAGCGGGAGGGGCGAGCTCCTACAATGAGCAGTTCTTC | CAWTGARIAGGASSYNEQFF
TRBJ2-1 | . | TRBV11-2 | . | TGTGCCAGCACCTCGGGGAGGGGGGGGACCTCCTACAATGAGCAGTTCTTC | CASTSGRGGTSYNEQFF
TRBJ1-2 | few | TRBV7-9 | . | TGTGCCAGCAGCTTCGGACAGCAGTATGGCTACACCTTC | CASSFGQQYGYTF
TRBJ1-1 | once | TRBV5-6 | TRBD1 | TGTGCCAGCAGTCATGGACAGGGAGCCATCGAAGCTTTCTTT | CASSHGQGAIEAFF
TRBJ1-2 | few | TRBV30 | TRBD1 | TGTGCCTGGAGCATGACAGGGGCCTATGGCTACACCTTC | CAWSMTGAYGYTF
TRBJ1-5 | . | TRBV27 | . | TGTGCCCCAGGCGGACAGTGGGATCAGCCCCAGCATTTT | CAPGGQWDQPQHF
TRBJ1-4 | . | TRBV30 | . | TGTGCCTGGAGTTTCACCCCCGGGGGAAGAGGTAATGAAAAACTGTTTTTT | CAWSFTPGGRGNEKLFF
TRBJ2-7 | . | TRBV5-1 | . | TGCGCCAGCAGCTCATCCCGGGACATATCCTACGAGCAGTACTTC | CASSSSRDISYEQYF
TRBJ1-6 | . | TRBV27 | TRBD1 | TGTGCCAGCAGTCAAACAGGGGCAAATTCACCCCTCCACTTT | CASSQTGANSPLHF
TRBJ1-2 | few | TRBV5-4 | . | TGTGCCAGCAGCTTGGGGCAGGCCTACACCTTC | CASSLGQAYTF
TRBJ1-2 | many | TRBV5-4 | . | TGTGCCAGCAGCTCCCCCCTCGACAGGTCGATTGGGGGTGGCTACACCTTC | CASSSPLDRSIGGGYTF
TRBJ2-3 | once | TRBV6-5 | TRBD1 | TGTGCCAGCAGTTCCGACAGGGGTACAGATACGCAGTATTTT | CASSSDRGTDTQYF
TRBJ1-2 | . | TRBV5-4 | . | TGTGCCAGCAGCACGGACCGGTCGGGGGGCTACACCTTC | CASSTDRSGGYTF
TRBJ1-2 | . | TRBV4-2 | TRBD1 | TGTGCCAGCAGCCAGATTACCGGGACAGTCAACTATGGCTACACCTTC | CASSQITGTVNYGYTF
TRBJ2-1 | . | TRBV2 | . | TGTGCCAGCAGTGAAGCAAAGGGGAACACCTACAATGAGCAGTTCTTC | CASSEAKGNTYNEQFF
TRBJ1-2 | . | TRBV18 | . | TGTGCCAGCTCACCCACAGGAAGAGGCTATGGCTACACCTTC | CASSPTGRGYGYTF
TRBJ2-7 | . | TRBV28 | TRBD2 | TGTGCCAGCCCTCCGGGACTAGCTATTAAGAGCTCCTACGAGCAGTACTTC | CASPPGLAIKSSYEQYF
TRBJ1-1 | . | TRBV5-8 | . | TGTGCCAGCAGCTTTTCTTTCTCCGGCACTGAAGCTTTCTTT | CASSFSFSGTEAFF
TRBJ2-1 | . | TRBV7-9 | . | TGTGCCAGCAGCCACTCCGCGACGGGAGCGTTGGTGCGGTTCTTC | CASSHSATGALVRFF